This T cell receptor (beta chain) was recorded in a study of PD-1 blockade in classical Hodgkin lymphoma. Each patient's relapse followed autologous stem cell transplantation, and brentuximab vedotin exposure varied. Classification of best responses gave complete response, partial response or progressive disease. Trimming shortened V by 3 bases and J by 0 bases, and 2 bases separated the two germline ends. The CDR3 contains 11 residues. CDR1 is SQVTM and CDR2 is ANQGSEA in the germline V gene. TCRdb's table, derived via immunoSEQ multiplex PCR, lists solely in-frame clones and lacks some. The sample records 20,000 to 25,000 clones, 75% to 85% being singletons. The count of this clone is one.

The input for sequencing was peripheral blood mononuclear cells (PBMCs), taken before the second cycle of nivolumab. The TCR comes from a human donor with classical Hodgkin lymphoma. The V and J genes are TRBV29-1 and TRBJ2-5; D is undetermined. CDR3 DNA sequence: TGCAGCGTTGAGCACCAAGAGACCCAGTACTTC. Encoded protein: CSVEHQETQYF.